Below are 14 T cell receptor beta chains sequenced from a single sample in a study of spatial heterogeneity in lung cancer. The time point: sample taken at primary tumor resection. Whole RNA came from tumor, nontumor lung or frozen PBMC and was sequenced without being sorted. TCRdb reprocessed the 5' RACE reads with MiXCR, giving one entry per CDR3 protein. The sample shows 40,000 to 55,000 distinct CDR3 sequences, 6.5% to 8% of them seen only once. The material sequenced was PBMCs, taken at surgery. All receptors come from a female donor with early-stage non-small cell lung cancer.

This clonotype was observed a handful of times. The V gene is TRBV5-1, the J gene TRBJ1-2; D is ambiguous. Trimming pared 2 bases from V and 3 bases from J, leaving 8 bases between. The germline V gene has CDR1 SGHRS and CDR2 YFSETQ. The CDR3 is 13 amino acids. CDR3: CASSFSLDYGYTF. The CDR3 bases are TGCGCCAGCAGCTTTTCCCTCGACTATGGCTACACCTTC.

This clonotype came up many times. The chain combines TRBV6-5 with TRBJ1-1, with TRBD1 as a possible D gene (6 bases). V dropped 5 bases and J dropped 0 bases, with 16 bases sitting between them. Per germline, CDR1 MNHEY and CDR2 SVGAGI. This CDR3 has 16 amino acids. CDR3: CASSTGMRGLNTEAFF. CDR3 in DNA: TGTGCCAGCAGTACAGGGATGAGGGGACTGAACACTGAAGCTTTCTTT.

Ten or more counts support this clonotype. V and J are TRBV12-3 or TRBV12-4 and TRBJ1-5; D might be TRBD1 (5 bases). The V end was cut by 5 bases, the J end by 4 bases, with 15 bases between. The CDR3 consists of 15 residues. The CDR3 loop reads CASSLRDGFNQPQHF. CDR3 coding DNA: TGTGCCAGCAGTCTCCGGGACGGGTTTAATCAGCCCCAGCATTTT.

The CDR3: CASSPRTGVQYF. The CDR3, as DNA: TGTGCCAGCAGCCCCAGGACAGGGGTTCAGTACTTC. V and J are TRBV7-2 and TRBJ2-4, with 9 nucleotides matching TRBD1. The germline gives CDR1 SGHTA, CDR2 FQGNSA. The V segment lost 5 bases and the J segment 11 bases; nucleotides outside the gene matches: 4. The CDR3 length is 12 residues.

This clonotype was counted ten times or more. V gene TRBV12-3 or TRBV12-4 combines with J gene TRBJ1-5; D is perhaps TRBD1 (5 bases). This CDR3 is 11 amino acids long. V lost 2 bases and J 12 bases, leaving 8 bases between the germline ends. CDR3 residues: CASSLNRLQHF. The CDR3 region has the DNA TGTGCCAGCAGTTTAAACAGGCTCCAGCATTTT.

Only a few counts were recorded for this clonotype. The CDR3 is CASSHNQGGSNYGYTF. In nucleotides, the CDR3 is TGCGCCAGCAGCCATAATCAGGGAGGGTCTAACTATGGCTACACCTTC. The rearrangement joins TRBV4-3 to TRBJ1-2, with a possible D match to TRBD1 (5 bases). There are 16 residues in the CDR3. Trimming shortened V by 3 bases and J by 0 bases, and 14 bases separated the two germline ends. Germline-derived CDR1 and CDR2 are LGHNA and YSLEER.

This clonotype was counted ten times or more. V is TRBV6-5 and J is TRBJ2-1; 8 nucleotides align to TRBD1. J gave up 4 bases and V 4 bases, and 3 bases lay outside the gene matches. The germline gives CDR1 MNHEY, CDR2 SVGAGI. CDR3 size: 14 residues. The DNA for the CDR3 is TGTGCCAGCAGTTCGGGACAGGCGTACAATGAGCAGTTCTTC. Translation gives CASSSGQAYNEQFF.

This clonotype showed up many times. The chain is built from TRBV20-1 and TRBJ1-6; D is undetermined. The germline V gene encodes CDR1 DFQATT and CDR2 SNEGSKA (reference sequence). The CDR3 length is 11 residues. Trimming pared 3 bases from V and 14 bases from J, leaving 11 bases between. The CDR3 loop reads CSASGVSALHF. DNA of the CDR3: TGCAGTGCTAGTGGGGTTTCGGCCCTCCACTTT.

This clonotype was observed many times. The rearrangement joins TRBV10-1 to TRBJ1-1; D uncertain. The CDR3 covers 17 residues. V lost 5 bases and J 0 bases, leaving 19 bases between the germline ends. Germline CDR1 reads WNHNN; CDR2 reads SYGVQD (reference sequence). The CDR3 DNA follows: TGCGCCAGCAGTACAGAGAGCAGGTTCTCAATGAACACTGAAGCTTTCTTT. This encodes CASSTESRFSMNTEAFF.

This clonotype was recorded at least ten times. The CDR3 DNA reads as TGTGCCAGCAGCACCCGGGCCTTAAAGGGGGAGACCCAGTACTTC. Translated, it gives CASSTRALKGETQYF. The chain links TRBV3-1 to TRBJ2-5; the D gene is possibly TRBD1 (5 bases). The CDR3 is made up of 15 amino acids. V was cut by 5 bases and J by 5 bases, with 18 bases left in between. Germline CDR1 reads LGHDT; CDR2 reads YNNKEL (reference sequence).

This clonotype was recorded many times. The gene calls are TRBV4-1 and TRBJ2-7; 8 bases are a match to TRBD1. J gave up 0 bases and V 4 bases, and 5 bases lay outside the gene matches. Looked up from germline, CDR1 is MGHRA and CDR2 is YSYEKL. The CDR3 covers 15 residues. For the CDR3, the DNA is TGCGCCAGCAGCCCAGCAGGGACAGGCTCCTACGAGCAGTACTTC. This sequence encodes CASSPAGTGSYEQYF.

This clonotype has ten or more counts. The chain links TRBV19 to TRBJ2-4; 12 bases match TRBD1. This CDR3 contains 20 residues. The V gene end was trimmed by 8 bases and the J gene end by 2 bases; junction bases not matched to a gene: 19. CDR1 is LNHDA and CDR2 is SQIVND in the germline V gene (reference sequence). This CDR3 is CASRPAGTGGDLASKNIQYF. CDR3 nucleotides: TGTGCCAGTCGCCCCGCCGGGACAGGGGGCGATCTTGCATCCAAAAACATTCAGTACTTC.

The rearrangement links TRBV24-1 to TRBJ1-1; D call uncertain. The germline CDR1 and CDR2 sequences are KGHDR and SFDVKD. V lost 6 bases and J lost 4, with 14 bases in between. The CDR3 totals 14 residues. CDR3 in amino acids: CATSSSGGSTEAFF. The CDR3 nucleotides read TGTGCCACCAGTTCCTCGGGTGGAAGCACTGAAGCTTTCTTT.

On this clonotype: This sequence may be a read error, since a much larger clone differs from it by one base. The chain carries TRBV9 and TRBJ1-1; no clear D. Trimming removed 3 bases at V and 0 bases at J, with 15 bases between. Germline V CDR1 and CDR2: SGDLS, YYNGEE. The CDR3 is 16 residues long. As DNA, the CDR3 is TGTGCCAGCAGCGAAGGAGTCCGAGCCGTGAACACTGAAGCTTTCTTT. It codes for CASSEGVRAVNTEAFF.